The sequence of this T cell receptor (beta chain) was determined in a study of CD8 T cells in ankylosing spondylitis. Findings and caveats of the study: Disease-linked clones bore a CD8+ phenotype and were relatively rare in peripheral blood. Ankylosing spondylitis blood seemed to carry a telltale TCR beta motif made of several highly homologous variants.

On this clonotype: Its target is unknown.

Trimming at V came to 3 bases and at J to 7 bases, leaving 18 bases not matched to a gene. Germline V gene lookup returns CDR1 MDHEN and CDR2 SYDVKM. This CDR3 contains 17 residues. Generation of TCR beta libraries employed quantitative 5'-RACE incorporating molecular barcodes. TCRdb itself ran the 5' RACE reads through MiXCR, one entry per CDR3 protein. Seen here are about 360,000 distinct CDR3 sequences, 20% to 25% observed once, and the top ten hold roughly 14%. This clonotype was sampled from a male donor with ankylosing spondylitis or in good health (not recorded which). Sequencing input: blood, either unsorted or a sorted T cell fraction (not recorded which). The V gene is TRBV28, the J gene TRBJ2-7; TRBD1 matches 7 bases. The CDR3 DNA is TGTGCCAGCAGTTTTTCCCCCGACACGACAGGGCTTTGGGAGCAGTACTTC. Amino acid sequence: CASSFSPDTTGLWEQYF. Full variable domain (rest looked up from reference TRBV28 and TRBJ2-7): DVKVTQSSRYLVKRTGEKVFLECVQDMDHENMFWYRQDPGLGLRLIYFSYDVKMKEKGDIPEGYSVSREKKERFSLILESASTNQTSMYLCASSFSPDTTGLWEQYFGPGTRLTVT.